These 10 T cell receptor beta chains originate from one sample sequenced in a study of PD-L1 blockade in urothelial cancer. The data were produced by immunoSEQ multiplex PCR, yet TCRdb's version contains in-frame clones alone and is incomplete. The repertoire holds about 87,000 clones, with about 83% as singletons. The time point here: pretreatment peripheral blood. The sequences come from PBMCs, collected around atezolizumab (anti-PD-L1) treatment. The receptor set was obtained from a man aged 60 to 75 with urothelial cancer.

CDR3 nucleotides: TGTGCCAGCAGACTCAGGGAAGTGGCTGGGAATGAGCAGTTCTTC. This translates into CASRLREVAGNEQFF. The V call is TRBV28, the J call TRBJ2-1, with D perhaps matching TRBD1 (5 bases). CDR3 length: 15 residues. V was shortened by 6 bases and J by 7 bases, with 19 bases between the two germline ends. Germline V gives CDR1 MDHEN, CDR2 SYDVKM.

This clone has a handful of counts. The chain recombines TRBV28 with TRBJ2-7, with D perhaps TRBD1 (6 bases). The CDR3 sequence is 12 residues long. CDR1 and CDR2 (germline): MDHEN, SYDVKM. Trimming shortened V by 5 bases and J by 8 bases, and 13 bases separated the two germline ends. The CDR3, as DNA: TGTGCCAGCAGTATCCGGACAGTTCAGCAGTACTTC. The encoded protein is CASSIRTVQQYF.

The chain has TRBV28 and TRBJ2-3; TRBD1 agrees at 11 bases. Germline loops: CDR1 MDHEN, CDR2 SYDVKM. The CDR3 loop spans 12 amino acids. The CDR3, as DNA: TGTGGGACAGGGGGCGTCACAGATACGCAGTATTTT. Encoded protein: CGTGGVTDTQYF.

This chain joins TRBV11-2 and TRBJ2-5, with 9 bases fitting TRBD2. The germline CDR1 and CDR2 sequences are SGHAT and FQNNGV. The CDR3 is 15 residues long. Trimming at V came to 4 bases and at J to 4 bases, leaving 7 bases not matched to a gene. CDR3 sequence (DNA): TGTGCCAGCAGCTCGCGACTAGCGGTATCAGAGACCCAGTACTTC. This translates into CASSSRLAVSETQYF.

The chain joins TRBV5-1 to TRBJ2-2; 9 nucleotides align to TRBD1. Germline CDR1 is SGHRS and CDR2 is YFSETQ. V was clipped by 4 bases and J by 2 bases; unmatched bases: 3. This CDR3 is built from 15 residues. This CDR3 is CASSAGQGNTGELFF. The CDR3 DNA sequence: TGCGCCAGCAGCGCGGGACAGGGAAACACCGGGGAGCTGTTTTTT.

The V gene is TRBV9, the J gene TRBJ2-4; TRBD2 is a possible D gene (6 bases). Looked up from germline, CDR1 is SGDLS and CDR2 is YYNGEE. This CDR3 is 14 amino acids long. The V and J ends lost 3 bases and 8 bases respectively, with 15 bases between them. The CDR3 here is CASSASTGGDIQYF. In nucleotides, the CDR3 is TGTGCCAGCAGCGCCTCAACGGGCGGGGACATTCAGTACTTC.

V usage is TRBV6-6 and J usage is TRBJ2-1; 9 positions match TRBD1. The CDR3 is made up of 14 amino acids. Looked up from germline, CDR1 is MNHNY and CDR2 is SVGAGI (reference sequence). V lost 5 bases, J lost 8 bases, and 7 bases stayed unmatched. The CDR3 region has the DNA TGTGCCAGCAGTACAGGGGGCGCTGGAGATGAGCAGTTCTTC. It codes for CASSTGGAGDEQFF.

The chain uses TRBV7-2 and TRBJ1-5; D is unresolved. Germline-derived CDR1 and CDR2 are SGHTA and FQGNSA. Trimming left V 3 bases short and J 5 bases short, with 8 bases between. The CDR3 extends over 13 amino acids. CDR3 sequence (DNA): TGTGCCAGCAGCTTTACGGTCGATCAGCCCCAGCATTTT. Its translation: CASSFTVDQPQHF.

J is TRBJ2-3 and V is TRBV29-1; perhaps TRBD2 as D (6 bases). The V gene's germline CDR1 is SQVTM and CDR2 ANQGSEA. V was pared by 4 bases and J by 0 bases, with 8 bases between. The CDR3 has 13 residues. DNA of the CDR3: TGCAGCGTTGTGGGGGGAAGCACAGATACGCAGTATTTT. Its protein is CSVVGGSTDTQYF.

This clone occurred once. V and J are TRBV5-1 and TRBJ2-3; D unclear. The CDR3 covers 13 residues. V was pared by 3 bases and J by 0 bases, with 5 bases between. CDR1 is SGHRS and CDR2 is YFSETQ in the germline V gene. CDR3 DNA sequence: TGCGCCAGCAGCTGGGCTAGCACAGATACGCAGTATTTT. Its protein product is CASSWASTDTQYF.